This T cell receptor (beta chain) was obtained from a study of monozygotic twins with inflammatory bowel disease. TCRdb reprocessed the 5' RACE reads and stores each CDR3 protein as one record, lacking DNA. The table counts 95,000 to 110,000 distinct CDR3 sequences; under 2.5% lies in the top ten. What was sequenced was blood. The sequence derives from a human donor with ulcerative colitis or Crohn's disease, or a healthy co-twin of an affected twin (not recorded which).

CDR3 amino acids: CATEGTGPYEQYF. This chain uses TRBV10-3 with TRBJ2-7; TCRdb calls TRBD1, which cannot be checked without DNA. Germline lookup yields CDR1 ENHRY and CDR2 SYGVKD. This CDR3 is built from 13 residues.